This T cell receptor beta chain was observed in a study of T-cell reconstitution after alpha-beta-depleted transplantation in children. A TCRbeta library incorporating unique molecular identifiers was prepared. One entry per CDR3 protein, called by TCRdb with MiXCR from the PCR reads. The profile shows hundreds of thousands of distinct CDR3 sequences, roughly a tenth of them singletons. Trimming removed 1 base at V and 2 bases at J, with 6 bases between. This CDR3 contains 13 residues. Germline CDR1 reads SQVTM; CDR2 reads ANQGSEA. This clonotype was detected many times. The chain carries TRBV29-1 and TRBJ2-4, with D perhaps being TRBD1 or TRBD2 (5 bases each). This TCR came from a human donor who donated a stem cell graft to a child with acute myeloid leukemia. The specimen was PBMCs from the stem cell graft donor, collected from the stem cell graft. CDR3 sequence: CSVEGGTKNIQYF. The CDR3 coding sequence is TGCAGCGTTGAAGGGGGGACCAAAAACATTCAGTACTTC.